This T cell receptor beta chain is from a study of cytomegalovirus exposure and HLA in healthy donors. Study background: An earlier analysis found roughly 100 million unique TCR beta sequences from around 180 million T cells. Study results and limitations: Likely technical artifact: a cluster of highly shared sequence variants. Several of the most significant clusters appeared linked to common viral pathogens, based on a later analysis. The study had only CMV serostatus as immune exposure information.

A note on this clone: The target antigen is unknown.

The PCR ran on 60 Vbeta and 13 Jbeta primers. The repertoire was sequenced with immunoSEQ multiplex PCR; TCRdb's copy has only in-frame clones and lacks some. This sample has 270,000 or so clones; about nine tenths occur once, and the top ten carry less than 2%. This CDR3 is 15 amino acids long. The germline CDR1 and CDR2 sequences are MNHEY and SMNVEV (reference sequence). After removal of 4 bases from V and 2 bases from J, the junction contained 6 bases not matched to a gene. This sequence was found in a girl aged 2 to 10 in good health and CMV-seronegative. The chain links TRBV27 to TRBJ2-3, with 7 bases fitting TRBD2. The sample comprised PBMCs. The DNA of the CDR3 is TGTGCCAGCAGTTCCCCTAGCGGAAACACAGATACGCAGTATTTT. This gives the protein CASSSPSGNTDTQYF.